A single sample is the source of the 3 T cell receptor beta chains below, sequenced in a study of blood T cell repertoires in COVID-19. This table comes from immunoSEQ multiplex PCR, and its TCRdb copy is limited to in-frame clones, with some not included. Of approximately 30,000 clones listed, 89% are singletons. Source material: peripheral blood. The receptors were gathered from a woman in her thirties or forties with active or convalescent COVID-19.

This chain links TRBV20-1 with TRBJ1-1; D remains unclear. CDR1 and CDR2 from the germline V gene are DFQATT and SNEGSKA (reference sequence). The CDR3 is 9 residues long. The ends were cut back, 6 bases at V and 11 bases at J, with 10 bases in the middle. The CDR3 nucleotides read TGCAGTGCGGGGAGAACGGCTTTCTTT. It translates to CSAGRTAFF.

The chain uses TRBV30 and TRBJ1-2; D remains unclear. V lost 1 base, J lost 3 bases, and 18 bases lay in between. The CDR3 runs 16 residues. From germline, CDR1 is GTSNPN and CDR2 SVGIG (reference sequence). The CDR3, as DNA: TGTGCCTGGAGTGACCCCTTCAGGTACTCCGACTATGGCTACACCTTC. Translated, it gives CAWSDPFRYSDYGYTF. Filled out from reference TRBV30 and TRBJ1-2, the complete variable domain reads SQTIHQWPATLVQPVGSPLSLECTVEGTSNPNLYWYRQAAGRGLQLLFYSVGIGQISSEVPQNLSASRPQDRQFILSSKKLLLSDSGFYLCAWSDPFRYSDYGYTFGSGTRLTVV.

The rearrangement uses TRBV11-3 and TRBJ2-5; 13 bases match TRBD2. The J segment lost 4 bases and the V segment lost 4 bases, leaving 3 bases of the junction unmatched. CDR1 and CDR2 (germline): SGHNT, YENEEA. This CDR3 has 15 residues. Here the CDR3 DNA reads TGTGCCAGCAGCTCTGGACTAGCGGGAGTAGAGACCCAGTACTTC. Its protein is CASSSGLAGVETQYF.